The 22 T cell receptor beta chains in this list originate from one sample, sequenced in a study of shared clonotypes between healthy human individuals. The method was immunoSEQ multiplex PCR; TCRdb's version includes in-frame clones alone and lacks a portion of them. Of approximately 500,000 clones detected, about 72% appear once; the ten largest clones hold 12%. Sequencing was performed on PBMCs. Receptors originate from a woman aged 40 to 50 in good health. Some clones in this sample may be carry-over from other donors' samples.

The chain couples TRBV10-3 to TRBJ1-2; perhaps TRBD1 as D (6 bases). CDR1 and CDR2 (germline): ENHRY, SYGVKD. V shed 6 bases and J shed 4 bases, with 15 bases lying between them. The CDR3 covers 14 residues. The CDR3 coding sequence is TGTGCCATCAGCCCACAAGGGACACTCTATGGCTACACCTTC. Translated, it gives CAISPQGTLYGYTF.

V and J are TRBV27 and TRBJ1-5; D not resolved. The V gene lost 2 bases and the J gene lost 0 bases, with 8 bases spanning the gap. The CDR3 extends over 15 amino acids. Germline V gene lookup returns CDR1 MNHEY and CDR2 SMNVEV (reference sequence). The DNA for the CDR3 is TGTGCCAGCAGTTTAAAAGGTTATAGCAATCAGCCCCAGCATTTT. As protein: CASSLKGYSNQPQHF.

A remark on this clone: The same CDR3 also results from other DNA sequences found in this sample. V gene TRBV27 combines with J gene TRBJ2-5; 14 positions agree with TRBD2. This CDR3 spans 18 amino acids. Germline V gene sequence: CDR1 MNHEY, CDR2 SMNVEV (reference sequence). V gave up 5 bases and J gave up 1 base; unmatched junction bases: 9. DNA for the CDR3: TGTGCCAGCAGTCCCCGGACTAGCGGGAGGAGAATCCAAGAGACCCAGTACTTC. It translates to CASSPRTSGRRIQETQYF.

This clone was detected once. The rearrangement joins TRBV7-3 to TRBJ2-3, with 10 bases matching TRBD2. V lost 5 bases to trimming and J lost 8 bases; unmatched junction nucleotides: 16. The CDR3 totals 17 residues. In germline, CDR1 is SGHTA, CDR2 FQGTGA. The CDR3 sequence is CASSPGGLAGDGGTQYF. The CDR3 nucleotides read TGTGCCAGCAGCCCAGGGGGCCTAGCGGGAGACGGAGGTACGCAGTATTTT.

The chain links TRBV7-3 to TRBJ2-3; D call uncertain. Germline values: CDR1 SGHTA, CDR2 FQGTGA. This CDR3 region has 15 residues. Trimming shortened V by 0 bases and J by 2 bases, and 9 bases separated the two germline ends. Here the CDR3 reads CASSLTGQATDTQYF. CDR3 bases: TGTGCCAGCAGCTTAACAGGCCAGGCCACAGATACGCAGTATTTT.

The V and J genes are TRBV4-2 and TRBJ1-3; 7 positions match TRBD1. CDR3 size: 14 residues. Germline V gene lookup returns CDR1 LGHNA and CDR2 YNFKEQ. With 1 base clipped from V and 4 bases from J, the junction kept 1 base outside the gene matches. Written as DNA, the CDR3 is TGTGCCAGCAGCCAAGCGACAGGGGGAAACACCATATATTTT. Its translation is CASSQATGGNTIYF.

This sequence joins TRBV27 and TRBJ1-2; D is unresolved. Germline CDR1 is MNHEY and CDR2 is SMNVEV (reference sequence). V dropped 0 bases and J dropped 1 base, with 12 bases sitting between them. The CDR3 loop spans 16 amino acids. CDR3 amino acids: CASSLSMWENNYGYTF. The CDR3, as DNA: TGTGCCAGCAGTTTATCAATGTGGGAGAATAACTATGGCTACACCTTC.

The rearrangement joins TRBV7-6 to TRBJ2-1; 7 nucleotides match TRBD2. The germline V gene has CDR1 SGHVS and CDR2 FNYEAQ. The CDR3 runs 15 residues. The V and J ends lost 4 bases and 6 bases, in that order; junction bases with no gene match: 9. CDR3 nucleotides: TGTGCCAGCAGCTCACGGACTAGTGGGGGCAATGAGCAGTTCTTC. Its translation: CASSSRTSGGNEQFF.

The chain employs TRBV28 and TRBJ1-5; a weak D match, TRBD1 (6 bases). The ends were cut back, 6 bases at V and 2 bases at J, with 17 bases in the middle. CDR3 size: 16 residues. The germline gives CDR1 MDHEN, CDR2 SYDVKM. The CDR3 reads CASRPTGTEGNQPQHF. Written as DNA, the CDR3 is TGTGCCAGCAGACCTACAGGGACTGAGGGCAATCAGCCCCAGCATTTT.

J is TRBJ2-3 and V is TRBV11-1, with TRBD1 matching 9 bases. This CDR3 has 17 amino acids. J gave up 6 bases and V 5 bases, and 15 bases lay outside the gene matches. Per the germline V gene, CDR1 is SGHAT and CDR2 is FQDESV (reference sequence). CDR3 sequence reads: CASSDPTGQGLWDTQYF. In DNA, the CDR3 is TGTGCCAGCAGCGACCCTACCGGACAGGGGCTTTGGGATACGCAGTATTTT.

The chain is built from TRBV2 and TRBJ2-7; 8 positions match TRBD1. Germline V gene data show CDR1 as SNHLY and CDR2 as FYNNEI. The CDR3 loop spans 15 amino acids. V was pared by 7 bases and J by 4 bases, with 12 bases of the junction left unmatched. The CDR3 loop reads CASNGPGTGVYEQYF. The CDR3, as DNA: TGTGCCAGCAACGGCCCCGGGACAGGAGTTTACGAGCAGTACTTC.

The V call is TRBV6-5, the J call TRBJ2-3, with a tentative D call TRBD2 (5 bases). The CDR3 is 16 amino acids. Germline V gene data show CDR1 as MNHEY and CDR2 as SVGAGI. The V and J ends lost 0 bases and 1 base respectively, with 11 bases between them. This CDR3 is CASSYSIPRGTDTQYF. CDR3 coding DNA: TGTGCCAGCAGTTACTCGATACCGAGGGGCACAGATACGCAGTATTTT.

The table lists this clone with a few counts. The J gene is TRBJ2-5, the V gene TRBV7-9; the match to TRBD2 covers 13 bases. The V segment lost 5 bases and the J segment 5 bases; nucleotides outside the gene matches: 2. CDR3 length equals 14 residues. Germline V lookup: CDR1 SEHNR, CDR2 FQNEAQ (reference sequence). CDR3 sequence (DNA): TGTGCCAGCAGCACGACTAGCGGGGGGGAGACCCAGTACTTC. Protein: CASSTTSGGETQYF.

This chain links TRBV19 with TRBJ2-7, with D perhaps TRBD1 (6 bases). This CDR3 has 13 amino acids. Germline assignment: CDR1 LNHDA and CDR2 SQIVND (reference sequence). V was shortened by 1 base and J by 3 bases, with 7 bases between the two germline ends. Here the CDR3 reads CASSIGTVYEQYF. The DNA for the CDR3 is TGTGCCAGTAGTATAGGGACAGTCTACGAGCAGTACTTC.

The chain combines TRBV28 with TRBJ1-4, with unresolved D. Trimming shortened V by 2 bases and J by 5 bases, and 3 bases separated the two germline ends. CDR3 length: 12 residues. CDR1 MDHEN and CDR2 SYDVKM come from the germline V gene. The CDR3 DNA follows: TGTGCCAGCAGTTTAGGGAATGAAAAACTGTTTTTT. It encodes CASSLGNEKLFF.

The rearrangement uses TRBV11-2 and TRBJ2-7; TRBD2 might be the D (6 bases). V shed 0 bases and J shed 4 bases, with 13 bases lying between them. The CDR3 is 15 residues long. CDR1 is SGHAT, CDR2 FQNNGV, per germline. The CDR3 loop is CASSLDGGFPYEQYF. CDR3 bases: TGTGCCAGCAGCTTAGACGGGGGATTCCCGTACGAGCAGTACTTC.

The CDR3 coding sequence is TGTGCCAGCAGCCCGACAGGGAGGGGTAACTATGGCTACACCTTC. Residues: CASSPTGRGNYGYTF. The genes are TRBV7-9 and TRBJ1-2, with 7 bases matching TRBD1. Losses at the gene ends were 5 bases for V and 1 base for J; bases not matched to a gene: 7. The CDR3 is made up of 15 amino acids. The germline V gene has CDR1 SEHNR and CDR2 FQNEAQ (reference sequence).

The count of this clone is one. The chain couples TRBV14 to TRBJ2-3; no clear D. Germline-derived CDR1 and CDR2 are SGHDN and FVKESK. CDR3 length: 15 residues. The V gene lost 0 bases and the J gene lost 1 base, with 8 bases spanning the gap. The CDR3 coding sequence is TGTGCCAGCAGCCAAGAGGTGAGCGGCACAGATACGCAGTATTTT. Its protein product is CASSQEVSGTDTQYF.

Points on this clone: This likely came from a read error, as a far larger clone is one base away. This sample includes further DNA sequences coding for the same CDR3. V is TRBV7-9 and J is TRBJ2-7; 8 bases align to TRBD1. This CDR3 is 19 amino acids long. The germline V gene has CDR1 SEHNR and CDR2 FQNEAQ (reference sequence). The CDR3 sequence: CASSLAVRTGGLGSYEQYF. Written as DNA, the CDR3 is TGCGCCAGCAGCTTAGCGGTGAGAACAGGGGGACTGGGGTCCTACGAGCAGTACTTC.

V is TRBV7-2 and J is TRBJ2-1; 7 bases agree with TRBD2. This CDR3 contains 17 residues. Per germline, CDR1 SGHTA and CDR2 FQGNSA. The ends lost 4 bases at V and 9 bases at J; junction bases unmatched: 18. The CDR3 sequence: CASSSREAGSLSGEQFF. The CDR3 DNA follows: TGTGCCAGCAGCTCCCGGGAAGCGGGATCCCTCTCGGGTGAGCAGTTCTTC.

With respect to this clone: A far larger clone lies a single base away; this is likely a read error. The same CDR3 arises from other DNA sequences in this sample as well. The chain joins TRBV30 to TRBJ2-5; possibly TRBD1 for D (6 bases). Germline V CDR1 and CDR2: GTSNPN, SVGIG (reference sequence). V shed 4 bases and J shed 3 bases, with 12 bases lying between them. The CDR3 covers 13 residues. The CDR3 region is CAWTRTGKETQYF. As DNA, the CDR3 is TGTGCCTGGACCCGAACAGGGAAAGAGACCCAGTACTTC.

V usage is TRBV28 and J usage is TRBJ1-5, with D hard to call. V shed 6 bases and J shed 6 bases, with 15 bases lying between them. The CDR3 is 14 amino acids. Germline V lookup: CDR1 MDHEN, CDR2 SYDVKM. The CDR3 bases are TGTGCCAGCAGAGGCGGGAGTGCCAGTCAGCCCCAGCATTTT. This gives the protein CASRGGSASQPQHF.